This TCR beta chain derives from a study of PD-1 blockade in mismatch repair-deficient tumors. Sequencing was performed with immunoSEQ multiplex PCR; in TCRdb, only in-frame clones are kept and a portion is missing. The profile shows around 14,000 clones, less than 85% of them singletons. Concerning this clone: Antigen specificity is unknown.

Germline V lookup: CDR1 SGHTA, CDR2 FQGNSA. The CDR3 is 17 residues long. V lost 5 bases to trimming and J lost 8 bases; unmatched junction nucleotides: 16. Time point noted: roughly 9-day in vitro stimulation with candidate neoantigen peptide 5. The TCR-sequenced patients were three responders to pembrolizumab. Several ELISpot-reactive neoantigen peptides each drove a roughly 9-day in vitro stimulation. The clonotype comes from an adult with mismatch repair-deficient cancer. J is TRBJ1-1 and V is TRBV7-2, with 11 bases aligning to TRBD1. The specimen was cells cultured in vitro, collected from a patient treated with pembrolizumab. The CDR3 DNA is TGTGCCAGCAGCCCACGACGTAGGAGGACAGGGGGCGGGGAAGCTTTCTTT. Translating it yields CASSPRRRRTGGGEAFF.